This TCR beta chain comes out of a study of identifying expanded T cells in peripheral blood. TCRdb keeps only in-frame clones here, not all; method: immunoSEQ multiplex PCR. The repertoire holds around 90,000 clones, with about 87% as singletons. The V and J ends lost 4 bases and 5 bases respectively, with 11 bases between them. The CDR3 length is 13 residues. Germline V gene data show CDR1 as SGHDN and CDR2 as FVKESK. The receptor was derived from a person between 18 and 75 years old in good health. What was sequenced was blood. This rearrangement joins TRBV14 to TRBJ2-5; unclear D gene. CDR3 in DNA: TGTGCCAGCAGCCCCCCCTTAGGGGAGACCCAGTACTTC. Its protein product is CASSPPLGETQYF.